What follows is one T cell receptor (beta chain) and its context. What it binds is not known. Clones were read by immunoSEQ multiplex PCR, and TCRdb kept only the in-frame ones, dropping some. The sample shows around 990,000 clones, 70% to 85% of them seen only once. This specimen belongs to a study of shared clonotypes between healthy human individuals. Naive CD4+ cells were CD45RA-selected; the remaining cells were memory. Deletions cut 6 bases from V and 4 bases from J, with 15 bases between. The CDR3 runs to 14 residues. Germline V gives CDR1 SNHLY, CDR2 FYNNEI. Study observations and caveats: Although depth was large, rarefaction showed that sequencing of the sorted subsets was incomplete. Represented genetic and exposure-history diversity was restricted by having few donors. Naive subsets typically showed greater estimated richness than memory subsets.

The rearrangement uses TRBV2 and TRBJ2-5; D is perhaps TRBD1 (7 bases). The sequenced sample was memory CD4+ T cells from PBMCs. Documented subset: CD45RA-negative fraction. The TCR was taken from a man between 18 and 35 years old in good health. Some clones in this sample may be carry-over from other donors' samples. The CDR3 spells CASREGAGRETQYF. In DNA form, the CDR3 reads TGTGCCAGCAGGGAGGGGGCAGGGAGAGAGACCCAGTACTTC.